The 18 T cell receptor beta chains given below trace back to one sample, sequenced in a study of blood T cell repertoires in COVID-19. TCRdb's copy holds only in-frame clones and misses some; the assay was immunoSEQ multiplex PCR. In the table there are tens of thousands of clones, approximately 80% of which are singletons. Input material: peripheral blood. Every receptor here comes from a human donor in a cohort sampled during active COVID-19.

The CDR3, as DNA: TGTGCCAGCAGCCCGGGGGCAGGGTACGGTGAGCAGTTCTTC. Amino acids: CASSPGAGYGEQFF. This chain connects TRBV6-2 or TRBV6-3 to TRBJ2-1, with D tentatively TRBD1 or TRBD2 (6 bases each). V lost 6 bases to trimming and J lost 9 bases, with 18 bases between them. This CDR3 is 14 amino acids long. Germline loops: CDR1 MNHEY, CDR2 SVGEGT.

The CDR3 loop is CASSLYRGGGYNEQFF. The CDR3 DNA sequence: TGTGCCAGCAGTTTATATCGCGGGGGGGGCTACAATGAGCAGTTCTTC. The chain recombines TRBV27 with TRBJ2-1; 9 bases fit TRBD2. This CDR3 comprises 16 residues. V lost 1 base and J lost 3; bases outside the gene matches: 4. Germline V gene sequence: CDR1 MNHEY, CDR2 SMNVEV (reference sequence).

The chain uses TRBV28 and TRBJ1-5, with D possibly TRBD1 on 6 matching bases. The germline gives CDR1 MDHEN, CDR2 SYDVKM. This CDR3 is 18 amino acids long. The V and J ends lost 3 bases and 5 bases respectively, with 23 bases between them. CDR3 residues: CASSFPGDKSSIYQPQHF. The CDR3 region has the DNA TGTGCCAGCAGTTTTCCCGGGGACAAGTCCTCGATTTATCAGCCCCAGCATTTT.

The V and J genes are TRBV10-3 and TRBJ2-5, with D possibly being TRBD2 (6 bases). Germline loops: CDR1 ENHRY, CDR2 SYGVKD. The CDR3 has 13 residues. Between the trimmed V and J ends, which lost 4 bases and 3 bases, there was a span of 9 bases. CDR3: CAISGRDEETQYF. The DNA of the CDR3 is TGTGCCATCAGTGGGAGGGACGAAGAGACCCAGTACTTC.

The rearrangement uses TRBV28 and TRBJ2-7, with TRBD1 identical over 7 bases. This CDR3 comprises 15 residues. After removal of 4 bases from V and 0 bases from J, the junction contained 6 bases not matched to a gene. Germline-derived CDR1 and CDR2 are MDHEN and SYDVKM. This chain's CDR3 is CASSSRGSTSYEQYF. CDR3 coding DNA: TGTGCCAGCAGTTCCAGGGGGTCAACCTCCTACGAGCAGTACTTC.

V is TRBV5-5 and J is TRBJ2-3; 9 positions agree with TRBD2. V gave up 0 bases and J gave up 3 bases; unmatched junction bases: 5. Germline assignment: CDR1 SGHKS and CDR2 YYEKEE (reference sequence). The CDR3 spans 16 residues. CDR3 residues: CASSLGASGGTDTQYF. The CDR3 DNA reads TGTGCCAGCAGCTTGGGGGCCAGCGGGGGGACAGATACGCAGTATTTT.

This clone appeared once. Other DNA sequences in the same sample also yield this CDR3. The rearrangement joins TRBV3-1 (or the pseudogene TRBV3-2) to TRBJ1-3; no clear D. The CDR3 has 14 residues. V gave up 1 base and J gave up 0 bases, with 4 bases separating them. Germline CDR1 is LGHDT and CDR2 is YNNKEL (reference sequence). CDR3: CASSQGHSGNTIYF. Here the CDR3 DNA reads TGTGCCAGCAGCCAAGGGCACTCTGGAAACACCATATATTTT.

CDR3 bases: TGTGCCAGTCAACAGGGAACTAACTATGGCTACACCTTC. This codes for CASQQGTNYGYTF. This sequence joins TRBV6-5 and TRBJ1-2, with D perhaps TRBD1 (6 bases). The CDR3 covers 13 residues. V dropped 9 bases and J dropped 0 bases, with 11 bases sitting between them. The V gene's germline CDR1 is MNHEY and CDR2 SVGAGI.

The chain recombines TRBV27 with TRBJ1-6; 9 nucleotides agree with TRBD1. CDR1 and CDR2 from the germline V gene are MNHEY and SMNVEV (reference sequence). V trimming: 4 bases; J trimming: 7 bases; junction bases outside the gene matches: 23. This CDR3 comprises 21 residues. The CDR3 here is CASSSHSQFWRTGVSNSPLHF. CDR3 sequence (DNA): TGTGCCAGCAGTTCCCATTCTCAGTTTTGGAGGACAGGGGTCTCCAATTCACCCCTCCACTTT.

This chain joins TRBV7-2 and TRBJ1-2; 9 bases align to TRBD1. Germline lookup yields CDR1 SGHTA and CDR2 FQGNSA. The CDR3 covers 14 residues. The J segment lost 4 bases and the V segment lost 5 bases, leaving 5 bases of the junction unmatched. The CDR3 region is CASSPQGAGYGYTF. CDR3 nucleotides: TGTGCCAGCAGCCCACAGGGGGCGGGCTATGGCTACACCTTC.

This clone showed up just once. The rearrangement uses TRBV3-1 (or the pseudogene TRBV3-2) and TRBJ1-6; no clear D. The V gene's germline CDR1 is LGHDT and CDR2 YNNKEL (reference sequence). The V end was cut by 1 base, the J end by 9 bases, with 7 bases between. This CDR3 has 13 amino acids. The CDR3 is CASSQGSSSPLHF. Written as DNA, the CDR3 is TGTGCCAGCAGCCAAGGTTCATCTTCACCCCTCCACTTT.

The sample holds a few counts of this clone. This sequence joins TRBV7-9 and TRBJ2-3, with D maybe TRBD1 (6 bases). The CDR3 runs to 14 residues. Trimming took 3 bases from V and 4 from J, leaving 11 bases between them. From germline, CDR1 is SEHNR and CDR2 FQNEAQ (reference sequence). DNA for the CDR3: TGTGCCAGCAGCTTTACAGGGTCCGCAGATACGCAGTATTTT. This translates into CASSFTGSADTQYF.

This chain joins TRBV20-1 and TRBJ2-4, with a possible D match to TRBD2 (6 bases). The CDR3 is 10 amino acids. The germline gives CDR1 DFQATT, CDR2 SNEGSKA (reference sequence). CDR3 protein: CSPGTEIQYF. The CDR3 DNA is TGCAGCCCCGGGACTGAAATTCAGTACTTC.

This chain joins TRBV11-2 and TRBJ2-3, with TRBD1 matching 9 bases. Germline V CDR1 and CDR2: SGHAT, FQNNGV. V trimming: 2 bases; J trimming: 1 base; junction bases outside the gene matches: 1. CDR3 size: 15 residues. The DNA for the CDR3 is TGTGCCAGCAGCTTAAGGGACAGGGGCACAGATACGCAGTATTTT. Encoded protein: CASSLRDRGTDTQYF.

The V and J genes are TRBV5-1 and TRBJ1-1; D might be TRBD1 (5 bases). CDR1 is SGHRS and CDR2 is YFSETQ in the germline V gene. Trimming shortened V by 4 bases and J by 3 bases, and 10 bases separated the two germline ends. The CDR3 totals 13 residues. CDR3 amino acids: CASSPDTYTEAFF. CDR3 nucleotide sequence: TGCGCCAGCAGCCCGGACACCTACACTGAAGCTTTCTTT.

This chain links TRBV5-4 with TRBJ1-2; no clear D. In germline, CDR1 is SGHNT, CDR2 YYREEE (reference sequence). Trimming took 1 base from V and 0 from J, leaving 7 bases between them. This CDR3 region has 14 residues. CDR3 coding DNA: TGTGCCAGCAGCTTGCGACACGCTAACTATGGCTACACCTTC. This codes for CASSLRHANYGYTF.

The chain carries TRBV7-8 and TRBJ2-5; 10 nucleotides line up with TRBD2. Germline lookup yields CDR1 SGHVS and CDR2 FQNEAQ. The CDR3 spans 17 residues. Losses at the gene ends were 5 bases for V and 4 bases for J; bases not matched to a gene: 13. This chain's CDR3 is CASSPIGASGGIETQYF. The CDR3 region has the DNA TGTGCCAGCAGCCCCATAGGGGCTAGCGGGGGCATAGAGACCCAGTACTTC.

The chain uses TRBV5-1 and TRBJ1-4, with TRBD1 identical over 9 bases. Looked up from germline, CDR1 is SGHRS and CDR2 is YFSETQ. Trimming removed 8 bases from V and 6 bases from J; junction bases left unmatched: 8. The length of the CDR3 is 14 residues. The CDR3 loop is CASLLRDRDEKLFF. The CDR3 DNA is TGCGCCAGTCTCCTCCGGGACAGGGATGAAAAACTGTTTTTT. The whole variable domain, remainder taken from reference TRBV5-1 and TRBJ1-4, is KAGVTQTPRYLIKTRGQQVTLSCSPISGHRSVSWYQQTPGQGLQFLFEYFSETQRNKGNFPGRFSGRQFSNSRSEMNVSTLELGDSALYLCASLLRDRDEKLFFGSGTQLSVL.